The 10 T cell receptor beta chains presented below share a single source sample, sequenced in a study of PD-L1 blockade in urothelial cancer (dated by TCRdb to the late 2010s). The method was the immunoSEQ multiplex PCR assay. TCRdb obtained this table from immuneACCESS and retained in-frame rearrangements with V and J assigned. These tables miss some clones; where compared with another copy, unresolved V genes account for less than half of the shortfall, and the remainder is unexplained. The sample records 45,000 to 50,000 clones, 70% to 90% of which are singletons. The leading ten clones occupy 3% to 5% of the sample. The sample consisted of PBMCs, taken around atezolizumab (anti-PD-L1) treatment. Receptor source: a man at least 80 years old with urothelial cancer.

The chain links TRBV30 to TRBJ1-3; TRBD1 agrees at 9 bases. This CDR3 has 19 amino acids. CDR1 GTSNPN and CDR2 SVGIG come from the germline V gene (reference sequence). Unmatched junction bases numbered 12, after V lost 0 bases and J lost 0 bases. CDR3 protein: CAWSVWVGTGLRSGNTIYF. CDR3 DNA: TGTGCCTGGAGTGTATGGGTAGGGACAGGGCTCCGCTCTGGAAACACCATATATTTT.

The J gene is TRBJ2-1, the V gene TRBV5-8; 8 positions agree with TRBD2. V dropped 0 bases and J dropped 6; count of bases not matched to a gene: 11. The CDR3 contains 17 residues. The germline CDR1 and CDR2 sequences are SGHTS and YDEGEE. The CDR3 reads CASSLAFPGLATNEQFF. DNA of the CDR3: TGTGCCAGCAGCTTGGCCTTTCCTGGACTAGCAACCAATGAGCAGTTCTTC.

V usage is TRBV4-2 and J usage is TRBJ2-1; a possible D gene is TRBD2 (5 bases). The V end lost 0 bases, the J end lost 6 bases, and 12 bases lay between the germline ends. Per the germline V gene, CDR1 is LGHNA and CDR2 is YNFKEQ. This CDR3 has 15 residues. This CDR3 is CASSQEAFSANEQFF. CDR3 in DNA: TGTGCCAGCAGCCAAGAGGCCTTTAGCGCCAATGAGCAGTTCTTC.

The chain is built from TRBV18 and TRBJ1-3, with a possible D match to TRBD1 (5 bases). The CDR3 runs to 17 residues. Germline V gives CDR1 KGHSH, CDR2 LQKENI. V was pared by 2 bases and J by 0 bases, with 14 bases between. The CDR3 sequence: CASSPNGGGSSGNTIYF. The CDR3 DNA sequence: TGTGCCAGCTCACCAAACGGGGGAGGCTCCTCTGGAAACACCATATATTTT.

This clone showed up just a few times. This chain joins TRBV18 and TRBJ2-2; possibly TRBD1 for D (6 bases). Germline CDR1 reads KGHSH; CDR2 reads LQKENI. Trimming left V 0 bases short and J 5 bases short, with 10 bases between. The CDR3 runs to 15 residues. This CDR3 is CASSPPHRVTGELFF. Written as DNA, the CDR3 is TGTGCCAGCTCACCACCGCACAGGGTAACCGGGGAGCTGTTTTTT.

V is TRBV2 and J is TRBJ2-1, with TRBD2 matching 13 bases. Trimming at V came to 4 bases and at J to 10 bases, leaving 10 bases not matched to a gene. This CDR3 comprises 16 residues. The V gene's germline CDR1 is SNHLY and CDR2 FYNNEI. The CDR3 loop is CASSATSGGDIWEQFF. The CDR3 region has the DNA TGTGCCAGCAGTGCCACTAGCGGGGGGGACATCTGGGAGCAGTTCTTC.

The chain carries TRBV13 and TRBJ2-3, with 10 bases lining up with TRBD2. Germline values: CDR1 PRHDT, CDR2 FYEKMQ (reference sequence). This CDR3 comprises 15 residues. The V segment lost 5 bases and the J segment 2 bases; nucleotides outside the gene matches: 4. The CDR3 is CASSRSGRVTDTQYF. DNA for the CDR3: TGTGCCAGCAGCCGGAGCGGGAGGGTCACAGATACGCAGTATTTT.

The sample holds one count of this clone. The CDR3 sequence: CASSPGLQETQYF. CDR3 coding DNA: TGTGCCAGCTCACCCGGACTGCAAGAGACCCAGTACTTC. The V and J genes are TRBV18 and TRBJ2-5; D might be TRBD2 (5 bases). The CDR3 consists of 13 residues. Deletions cut 3 bases from V and 2 bases from J, with 7 bases between. Per the germline V gene, CDR1 is KGHSH and CDR2 is LQKENI.

The rearrangement links TRBV5-1 to TRBJ2-3; D is possibly TRBD2 (6 bases). V gave up 1 base and J gave up 2 bases, with 11 bases separating them. Per germline, CDR1 SGHRS and CDR2 YFSETQ. The CDR3 is made up of 15 amino acids. CDR3 sequence: CASSLWGVVTDTQYF. CDR3 DNA: TGCGCCAGCAGCTTGTGGGGGGTAGTCACAGATACGCAGTATTTT.

This chain joins TRBV6-5 and TRBJ2-3; 7 bases agree with TRBD1. Germline CDR1 and CDR2: MNHEY and SVGAGI. Losses at the gene ends were 0 bases for V and 4 bases for J; bases not matched to a gene: 7. The CDR3 runs to 16 residues. CDR3 DNA sequence: TGTGCCAGCAGTTACTCGAGGCAGGGGGTCCCAGATACGCAGTATTTT. Encoded protein: CASSYSRQGVPDTQYF.